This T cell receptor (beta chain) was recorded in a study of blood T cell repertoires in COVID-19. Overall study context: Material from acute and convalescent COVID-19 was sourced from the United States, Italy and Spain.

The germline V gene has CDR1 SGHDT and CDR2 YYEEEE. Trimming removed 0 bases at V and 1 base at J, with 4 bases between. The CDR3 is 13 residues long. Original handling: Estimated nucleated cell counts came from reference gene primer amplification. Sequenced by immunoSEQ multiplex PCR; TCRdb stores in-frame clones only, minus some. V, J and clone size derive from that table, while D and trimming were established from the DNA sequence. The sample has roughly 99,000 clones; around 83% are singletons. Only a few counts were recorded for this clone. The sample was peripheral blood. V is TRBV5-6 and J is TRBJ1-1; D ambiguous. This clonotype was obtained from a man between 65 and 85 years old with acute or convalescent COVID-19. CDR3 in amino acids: CASSLGKNTEAFF. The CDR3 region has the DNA TGTGCCAGCAGCTTGGGTAAGAACACTGAAGCTTTCTTT.